The T cell receptor beta chain described here comes from a study of blood T cell repertoires in COVID-19. At the level of the study: Some COVID-19 samples were acute and others convalescent; all came from the United States, Italy and Spain. Sources were T cells, B-cell-depleted T cells, or PBMCs; the material itself was cDNA or gDNA.

The table lists this clone with many counts. Trimming cost V 8 bases and J 0 bases, with 16 bases left between them. In germline, CDR1 is SNHLY, CDR2 FYNNEI. The CDR3 covers 16 residues. The assay was immunoSEQ multiplex PCR, and TCRdb's table has in-frame clones only and misses some. The data hold about 100,000 clones, with over 75% observed a single time. Source material: peripheral blood. The chain has TRBV2 and TRBJ1-4; D gene uncertain. This TCR derives from a young man in a cohort sampled during active COVID-19. The CDR3 loop reads CASQNEMGATNEKLFF. CDR3 bases: TGTGCCAGCCAGAATGAGATGGGCGCAACTAATGAAAAACTGTTTTTT.